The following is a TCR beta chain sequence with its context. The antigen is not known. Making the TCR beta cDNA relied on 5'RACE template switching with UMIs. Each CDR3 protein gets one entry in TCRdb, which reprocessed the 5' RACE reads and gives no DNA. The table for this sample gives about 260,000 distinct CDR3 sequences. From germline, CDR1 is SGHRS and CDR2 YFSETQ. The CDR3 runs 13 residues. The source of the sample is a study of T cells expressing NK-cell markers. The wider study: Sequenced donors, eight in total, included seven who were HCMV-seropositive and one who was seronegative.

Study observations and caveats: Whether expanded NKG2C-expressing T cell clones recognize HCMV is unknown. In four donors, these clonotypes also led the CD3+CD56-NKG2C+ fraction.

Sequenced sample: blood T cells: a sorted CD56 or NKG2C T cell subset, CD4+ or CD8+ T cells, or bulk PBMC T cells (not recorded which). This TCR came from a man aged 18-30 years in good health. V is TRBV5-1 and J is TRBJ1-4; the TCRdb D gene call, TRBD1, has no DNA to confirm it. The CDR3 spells CASQTGAGEKLFF. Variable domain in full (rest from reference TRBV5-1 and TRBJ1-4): KAGVTQTPRYLIKTRGQQVTLSCSPISGHRSVSWYQQTPGQGLQFLFEYFSETQRNKGNFPGRFSGRQFSNSRSEMNVSTLELGDSALYLCASQTGAGEKLFFGSGTQLSVL.